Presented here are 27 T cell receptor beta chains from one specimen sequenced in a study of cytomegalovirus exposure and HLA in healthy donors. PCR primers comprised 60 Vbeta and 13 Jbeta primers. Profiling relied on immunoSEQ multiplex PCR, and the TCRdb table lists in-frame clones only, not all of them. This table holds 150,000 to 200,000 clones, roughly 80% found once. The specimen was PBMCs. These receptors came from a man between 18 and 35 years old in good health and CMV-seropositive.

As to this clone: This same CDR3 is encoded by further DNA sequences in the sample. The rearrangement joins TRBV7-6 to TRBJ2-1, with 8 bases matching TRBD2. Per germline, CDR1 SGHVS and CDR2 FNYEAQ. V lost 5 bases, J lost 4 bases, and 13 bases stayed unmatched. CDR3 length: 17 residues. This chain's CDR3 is CASSLNSGTRPYNEQFF. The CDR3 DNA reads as TGTGCCAGCAGCCTGAACTCCGGGACTAGGCCGTACAATGAGCAGTTCTTC.

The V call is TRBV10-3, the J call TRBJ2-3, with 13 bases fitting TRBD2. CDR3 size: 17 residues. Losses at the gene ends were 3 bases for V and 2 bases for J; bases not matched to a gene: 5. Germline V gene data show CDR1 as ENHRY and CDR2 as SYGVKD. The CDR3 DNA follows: TGTGCCATCAGTGACGGTGGACTAGCGGGAGACACAGATACGCAGTATTTT. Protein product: CAISDGGLAGDTDTQYF.

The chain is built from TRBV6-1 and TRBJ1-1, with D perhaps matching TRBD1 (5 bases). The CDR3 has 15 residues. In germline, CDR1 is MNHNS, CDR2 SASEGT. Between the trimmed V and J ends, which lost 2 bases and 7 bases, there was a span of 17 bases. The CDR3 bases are TGTGCCAGCAGTGAAAGGGGCAGGGCAATTGTTGAAGCTTTCTTT. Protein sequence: CASSERGRAIVEAFF.

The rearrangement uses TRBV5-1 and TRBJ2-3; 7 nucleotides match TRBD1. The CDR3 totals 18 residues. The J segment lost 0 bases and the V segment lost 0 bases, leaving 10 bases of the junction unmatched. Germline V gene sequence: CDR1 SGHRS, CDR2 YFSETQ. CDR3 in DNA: TGCGCCAGCAGCTTGGACGGTCTCGGGACAGCTAGCACAGATACGCAGTATTTT. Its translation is CASSLDGLGTASTDTQYF.

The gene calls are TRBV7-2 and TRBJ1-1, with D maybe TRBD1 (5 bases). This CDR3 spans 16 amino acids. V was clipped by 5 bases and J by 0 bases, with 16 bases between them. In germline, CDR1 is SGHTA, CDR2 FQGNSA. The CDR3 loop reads CASSPIGDSMNTEAFF. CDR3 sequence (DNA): TGTGCCAGCAGCCCCATAGGGGATTCCATGAACACTGAAGCTTTCTTT.

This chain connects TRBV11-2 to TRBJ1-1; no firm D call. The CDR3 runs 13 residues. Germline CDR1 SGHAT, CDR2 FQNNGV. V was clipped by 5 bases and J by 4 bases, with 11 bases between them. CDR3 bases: TGTGCCAGCAGCCCAACGCAGGCCACTGAAGCTTTCTTT. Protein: CASSPTQATEAFF.

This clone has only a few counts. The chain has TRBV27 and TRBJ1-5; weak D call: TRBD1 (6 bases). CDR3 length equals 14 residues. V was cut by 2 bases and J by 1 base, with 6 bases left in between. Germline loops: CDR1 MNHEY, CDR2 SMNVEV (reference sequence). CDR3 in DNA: TGTGCCAGCAGTTTAGACAGGAGCAATCAGCCCCAGCATTTT. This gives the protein CASSLDRSNQPQHF.

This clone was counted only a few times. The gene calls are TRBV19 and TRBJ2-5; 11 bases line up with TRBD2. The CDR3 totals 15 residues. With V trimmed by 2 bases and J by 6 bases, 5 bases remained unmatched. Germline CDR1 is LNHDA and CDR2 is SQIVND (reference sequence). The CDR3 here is CASSILAGGGKTQYF. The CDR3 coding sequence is TGTGCCAGTAGTATACTAGCGGGAGGTGGAAAGACCCAGTACTTC.

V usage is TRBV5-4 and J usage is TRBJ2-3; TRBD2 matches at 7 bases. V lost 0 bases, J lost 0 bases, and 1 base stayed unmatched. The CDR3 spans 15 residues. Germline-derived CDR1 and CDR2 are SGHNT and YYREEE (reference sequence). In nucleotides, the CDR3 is TGTGCCAGCAGCTTGGTGCGGGGGAGCACAGATACGCAGTATTTT. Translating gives CASSLVRGSTDTQYF.

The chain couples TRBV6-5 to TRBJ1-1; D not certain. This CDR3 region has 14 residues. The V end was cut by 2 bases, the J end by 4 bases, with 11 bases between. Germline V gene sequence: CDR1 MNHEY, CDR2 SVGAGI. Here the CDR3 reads CASSYAGWGTEAFF. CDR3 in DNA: TGTGCCAGCAGTTACGCGGGGTGGGGCACTGAAGCTTTCTTT.

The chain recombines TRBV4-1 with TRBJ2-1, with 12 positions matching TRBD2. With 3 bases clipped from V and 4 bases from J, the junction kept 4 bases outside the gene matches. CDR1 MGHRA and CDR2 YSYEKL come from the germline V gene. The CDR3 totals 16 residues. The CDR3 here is CASSHGLAGGYNEQFF. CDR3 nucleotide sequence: TGCGCCAGCAGCCACGGCCTAGCGGGAGGGTACAATGAGCAGTTCTTC.

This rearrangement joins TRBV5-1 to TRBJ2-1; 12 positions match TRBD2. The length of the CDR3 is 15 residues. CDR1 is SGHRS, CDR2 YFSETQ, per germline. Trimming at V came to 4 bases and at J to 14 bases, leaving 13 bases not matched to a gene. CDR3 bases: TGCGCCAGCAGCCCGGGACTAGCGGGCCCGGAGGATGAGTTCTTC. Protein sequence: CASSPGLAGPEDEFF.

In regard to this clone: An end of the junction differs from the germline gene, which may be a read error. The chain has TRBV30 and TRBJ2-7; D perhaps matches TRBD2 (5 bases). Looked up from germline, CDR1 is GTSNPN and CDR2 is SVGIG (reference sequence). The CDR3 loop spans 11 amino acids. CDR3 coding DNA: TGTGCCTGGAGTGTAACAGTTGGACTGAGCTTC. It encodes CAWSVTVGLSF. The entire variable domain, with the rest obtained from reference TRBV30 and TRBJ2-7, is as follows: SQTIHQWPATLVQPVGSPLSLECTVEGTSNPNLYWYRQAAGRGLQLLFYSVGIGQISSEVPQNLSASRPQDRQFILSSKKLLLSDSGFYLCAWSVTVGLSFGPGTRLTVT.

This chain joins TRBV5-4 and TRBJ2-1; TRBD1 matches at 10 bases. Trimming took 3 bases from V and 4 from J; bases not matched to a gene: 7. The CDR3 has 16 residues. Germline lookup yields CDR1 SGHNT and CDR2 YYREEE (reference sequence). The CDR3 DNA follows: TGTGCCAGCAGCTGGGGGACAGGGGCGTCGTACAATGAGCAGTTCTTC. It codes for CASSWGTGASYNEQFF.

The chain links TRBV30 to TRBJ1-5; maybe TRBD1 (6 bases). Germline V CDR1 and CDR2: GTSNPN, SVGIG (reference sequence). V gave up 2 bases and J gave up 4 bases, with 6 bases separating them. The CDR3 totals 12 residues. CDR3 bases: TGTGCCTGGAGTAGGGGGAATCAGCCCCAGCATTTT. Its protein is CAWSRGNQPQHF.

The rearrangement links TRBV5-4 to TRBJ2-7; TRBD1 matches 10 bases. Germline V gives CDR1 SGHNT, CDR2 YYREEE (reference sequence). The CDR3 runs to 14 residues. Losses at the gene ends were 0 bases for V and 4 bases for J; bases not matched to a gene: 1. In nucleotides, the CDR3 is TGTGCCAGCAGCTTGGGGGACAGGGGTTACGAGCAGTACTTC. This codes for CASSLGDRGYEQYF.

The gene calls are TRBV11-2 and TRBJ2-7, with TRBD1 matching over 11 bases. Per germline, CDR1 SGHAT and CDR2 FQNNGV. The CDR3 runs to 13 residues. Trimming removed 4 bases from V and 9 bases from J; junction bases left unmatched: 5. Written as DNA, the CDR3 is TGTGCCAGCAGCTCGGGACAGGGGGTCGGGCAGTACTTC. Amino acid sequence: CASSSGQGVGQYF. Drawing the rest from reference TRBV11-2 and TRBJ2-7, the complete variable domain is EAGVAQSPRYKIIEKRQSVAFWCNPISGHATLYWYQQILGQGPKLLIQFQNNGVVDDSQLPKDRFSAERLKGVDSTLKIQPAKLEDSAVYLCASSSGQGVGQYFGPGTRLTVT.

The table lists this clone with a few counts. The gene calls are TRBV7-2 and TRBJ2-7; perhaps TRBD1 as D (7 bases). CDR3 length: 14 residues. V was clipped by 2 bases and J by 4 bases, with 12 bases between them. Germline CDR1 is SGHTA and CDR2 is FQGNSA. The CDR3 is CASSLLQGGYEQYF. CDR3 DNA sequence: TGTGCCAGCAGCTTACTCCAGGGGGGATACGAGCAGTACTTC.

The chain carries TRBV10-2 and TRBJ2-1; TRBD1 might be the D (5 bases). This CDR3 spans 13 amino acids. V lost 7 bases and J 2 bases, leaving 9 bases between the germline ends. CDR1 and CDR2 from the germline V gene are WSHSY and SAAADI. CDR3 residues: CASMQGPYNEQFF. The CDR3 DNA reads TGCGCCAGCATGCAGGGTCCCTACAATGAGCAGTTCTTC.

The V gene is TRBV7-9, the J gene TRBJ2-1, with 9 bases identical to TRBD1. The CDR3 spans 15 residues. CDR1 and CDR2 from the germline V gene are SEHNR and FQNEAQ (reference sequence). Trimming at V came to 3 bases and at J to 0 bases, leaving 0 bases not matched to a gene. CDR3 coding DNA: TGTGCCAGCAGCTTGGGACAGGGCTCCTACAATGAGCAGTTCTTC. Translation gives CASSLGQGSYNEQFF. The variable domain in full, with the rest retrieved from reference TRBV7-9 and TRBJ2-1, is DTGVSQNPRHKITKRGQNVTFRCDPISEHNRLYWYRQTLGQGPEFLTYFQNEAQLEKSRLLSDRFSAERPKGSFSTLEIQRTEQGDSAMYLCASSLGQGSYNEQFFGPGTRLTVL.

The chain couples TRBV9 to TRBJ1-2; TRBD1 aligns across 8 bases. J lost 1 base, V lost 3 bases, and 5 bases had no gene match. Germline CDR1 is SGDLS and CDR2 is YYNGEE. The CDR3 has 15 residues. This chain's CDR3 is CASSAEGQGNYGYTF. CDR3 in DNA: TGTGCCAGCAGCGCAGAAGGACAGGGTAACTATGGCTACACCTTC.

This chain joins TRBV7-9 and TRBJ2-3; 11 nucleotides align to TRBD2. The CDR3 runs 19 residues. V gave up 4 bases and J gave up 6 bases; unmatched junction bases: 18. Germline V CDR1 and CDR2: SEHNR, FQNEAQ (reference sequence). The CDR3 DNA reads TGTGCCAGCAGCTCGCGATCCGGGACTAGCGGAAACTCGGGGGATACGCAGTATTTT. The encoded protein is CASSSRSGTSGNSGDTQYF. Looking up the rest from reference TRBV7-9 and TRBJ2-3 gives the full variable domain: DTGVSQNPRHKITKRGQNVTFRCDPISEHNRLYWYRQTLGQGPEFLTYFQNEAQLEKSRLLSDRFSAERPKGSFSTLEIQRTEQGDSAMYLCASSSRSGTSGNSGDTQYFGPGTRLTVL.

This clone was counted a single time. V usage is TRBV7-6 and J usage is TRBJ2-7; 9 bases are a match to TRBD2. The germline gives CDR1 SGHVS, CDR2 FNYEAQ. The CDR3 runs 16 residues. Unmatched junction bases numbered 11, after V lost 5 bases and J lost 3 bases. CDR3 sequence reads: CASSPLQAGGVYEQYF. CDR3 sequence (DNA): TGTGCCAGCAGCCCCCTCCAAGCGGGAGGAGTCTACGAGCAGTACTTC.

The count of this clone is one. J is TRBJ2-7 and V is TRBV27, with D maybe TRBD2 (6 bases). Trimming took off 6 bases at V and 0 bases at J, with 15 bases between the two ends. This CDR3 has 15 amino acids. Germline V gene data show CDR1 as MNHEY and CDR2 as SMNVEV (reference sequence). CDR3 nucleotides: TGTGCCAGCAGGACCAATAGCGGCCTCTCCTACGAGCAGTACTTC. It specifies CASRTNSGLSYEQYF.

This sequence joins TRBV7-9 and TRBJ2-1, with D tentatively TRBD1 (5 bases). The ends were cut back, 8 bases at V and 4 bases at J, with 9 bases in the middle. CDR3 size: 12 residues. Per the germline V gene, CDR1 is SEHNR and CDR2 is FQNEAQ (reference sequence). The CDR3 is CASWGLYNEQFF. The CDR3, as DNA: TGTGCCAGCTGGGGCCTGTACAATGAGCAGTTCTTC.

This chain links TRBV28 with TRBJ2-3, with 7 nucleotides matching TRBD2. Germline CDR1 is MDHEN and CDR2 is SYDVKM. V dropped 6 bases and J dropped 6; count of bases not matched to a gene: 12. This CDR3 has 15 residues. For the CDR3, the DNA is TGTGCCAGCAGGCCCTTCGGACTAGGCCGGGATACGCAGTATTTT. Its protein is CASRPFGLGRDTQYF.

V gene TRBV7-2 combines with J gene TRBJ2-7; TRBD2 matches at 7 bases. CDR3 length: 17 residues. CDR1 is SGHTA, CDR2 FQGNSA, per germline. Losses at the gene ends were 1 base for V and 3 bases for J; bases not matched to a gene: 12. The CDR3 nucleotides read TGTGCCAGCAGCTTAGGGGGGGGTTCTCAGGTATTCTACGAGCAGTACTTC. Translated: CASSLGGGSQVFYEQYF.